The 10 T cell receptor beta chains presented below share a single source sample, sequenced in a study of OX40 agonist ivuxolimab in advanced cancers. Generated by immunoSEQ multiplex PCR, the TCRdb table keeps only in-frame clones and is missing some. The profile shows tens of thousands of clones, 75% to 90% of them singletons. The material sequenced was CD4+ or CD8+ T cells sorted from blood, taken in a trial of the OX40 agonist ivuxolimab. All receptors come from an adult with an advanced solid tumor such as melanoma, head and neck, liver or kidney cancer.

This chain joins TRBV29-1 and TRBJ2-5, with 8 nucleotides matching TRBD1. This CDR3 contains 15 residues. Trimming cost V 3 bases and J 4 bases; bases outside gene matches: 10. CDR1 is SQVTM, CDR2 ANQGSEA, per germline. The DNA for the CDR3 is TGCAGCGTTGATGGGTTCAGGGGGCTCGTAGAGACCCAGTACTTC. Translated: CSVDGFRGLVETQYF.

The chain joins TRBV6-5 to TRBJ2-1; D call uncertain. This CDR3 spans 13 amino acids. Between the trimmed V and J ends, which lost 0 bases and 9 bases, there was a span of 9 bases. The germline gives CDR1 MNHEY, CDR2 SVGAGI. CDR3 amino acids: CASSYSRWGEQFF. The CDR3 bases are TGTGCCAGCAGTTACTCGAGGTGGGGTGAGCAGTTCTTC.

This chain links TRBV5-5 with TRBJ1-5; D remains unclear. V lost 2 bases and J lost 0, with 9 bases in between. This CDR3 spans 15 amino acids. Germline CDR1 reads SGHKS; CDR2 reads YYEKEE (reference sequence). CDR3 amino acids: CASSFLRYSNQPQHF. Written as DNA, the CDR3 is TGTGCCAGCAGCTTCCTACGCTATAGCAATCAGCCCCAGCATTTT. Variable domain in full (rest from reference TRBV5-5 and TRBJ1-5): DAGVTQSPTHLIKTRGQQVTLRCSPISGHKSVSWYQQVLGQGPQFIFQYYEKEERGRGNFPDRFSARQFPNYSSELNVNALLLGDSALYLCASSFLRYSNQPQHFGDGTRLSIL.

The V and J genes are TRBV23-1 and TRBJ2-7; the match to TRBD1 covers 7 bases. TRBV23-1 is classed as an ORF, of uncertain function. Trimming at V came to 0 bases and at J to 4 bases, leaving 18 bases not matched to a gene. The CDR3 spans 19 residues. The CDR3 bases are TGCGCCAGCAGTCAATCTGAGAGGGGGCGTCTCCCCTCCTGTTACGAGCAGTACTTC. As protein: CASSQSERGRLPSCYEQYF.

The chain links TRBV13 to TRBJ1-4; D is undetermined. The CDR3 loop spans 16 amino acids. The germline V gene encodes CDR1 PRHDT and CDR2 FYEKMQ (reference sequence). V was cut by 2 bases and J by 4 bases, with 14 bases left in between. CDR3 bases: TGTGCCAGCAGCTTACAGGATATGGGGTATAATGAAAAACTGTTTTTT. This encodes CASSLQDMGYNEKLFF.

The rearrangement joins TRBV7-6 to TRBJ2-2; D remains ambiguous. The CDR3 runs 14 residues. Trimming left V 1 base short and J 4 bases short, with 7 bases between. CDR1 is SGHVS and CDR2 is FNYEAQ in the germline V gene. The CDR3 DNA is TGTGCCAGCAGCTTAGGAGGTCCCACCGGGGAGCTGTTTTTT. Its protein product is CASSLGGPTGELFF.

The rearrangement joins TRBV6-5 to TRBJ2-1, with 8 bases fitting TRBD2. The CDR3 sequence is 16 residues long. V lost 1 base to trimming and J lost 1 base; unmatched junction nucleotides: 3. Per germline, CDR1 MNHEY and CDR2 SVGAGI. As DNA, the CDR3 is TGTGCCAGCAGTTACTGGGCGGGAGGTTCCTACAATGAGCAGTTCTTC. Translation: CASSYWAGGSYNEQFF.

The V call is TRBV2, the J call TRBJ1-5; 7 positions match TRBD1. The CDR3 contains 14 residues. With 5 bases clipped from V and 4 bases from J, the junction kept 5 bases outside the gene matches. In germline, CDR1 is SNHLY, CDR2 FYNNEI. Here the CDR3 DNA reads TGTGCCAGCAGTACGGGACAGAAAAATCAGCCCCAGCATTTT. Its translation: CASSTGQKNQPQHF.

J is TRBJ2-3 and V is TRBV13; 7 bases align to TRBD1. The length of the CDR3 is 15 residues. J lost 4 bases, V lost 4 bases, and 8 bases had no gene match. Germline V gives CDR1 PRHDT, CDR2 FYEKMQ (reference sequence). The CDR3 sequence is CASSSTGLGADTQYF. CDR3 DNA sequence: TGTGCCAGCAGCTCGACAGGGCTTGGGGCAGATACGCAGTATTTT.

V usage is TRBV2 and J usage is TRBJ1-3; 8 nucleotides match TRBD1. Germline CDR1 and CDR2: SNHLY and FYNNEI. J gave up 4 bases and V 6 bases, and 11 bases lay outside the gene matches. The CDR3 has 16 residues. The CDR3 bases are TGTGCCAGCAGAGAGAGCCAGGGGGCCCTAGGAAACACCATATATTTT. This codes for CASRESQGALGNTIYF.